This T cell receptor (beta chain) emerged from a study of cytomegalovirus exposure and HLA in healthy donors. The PCR had 60 Vbeta and 13 Jbeta primers. Clones were read by immunoSEQ multiplex PCR, and TCRdb kept only the in-frame ones, dropping some. The table has 170,000 or so clones, about 80% seen once. The CDR3 has 14 residues. V dropped 3 bases and J dropped 6; count of bases not matched to a gene: 7. Germline V gene data show CDR1 as MDHEN and CDR2 as SYDVKM. This clone was counted once. V is TRBV28 and J is TRBJ1-2; 7 bases fit TRBD1. Sequenced input: PBMCs. This clonotype originated in a woman in her twenties or thirties in good health and CMV-seronegative. The CDR3 spells CASSFRTGADGYTF. CDR3 in DNA: TGTGCCAGCAGTTTCAGGACAGGCGCCGATGGCTACACCTTC.